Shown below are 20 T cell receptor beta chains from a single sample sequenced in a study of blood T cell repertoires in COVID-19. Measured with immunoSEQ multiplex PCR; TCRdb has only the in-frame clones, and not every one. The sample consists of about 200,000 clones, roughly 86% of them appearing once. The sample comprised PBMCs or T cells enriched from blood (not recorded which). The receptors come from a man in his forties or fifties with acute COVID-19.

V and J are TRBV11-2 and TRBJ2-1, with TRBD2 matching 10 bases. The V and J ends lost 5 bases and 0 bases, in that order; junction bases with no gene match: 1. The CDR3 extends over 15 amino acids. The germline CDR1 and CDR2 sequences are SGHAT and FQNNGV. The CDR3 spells CASSASGSSYNEQFF. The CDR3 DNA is TGTGCCAGCAGCGCTAGCGGGAGCTCCTACAATGAGCAGTTCTTC.

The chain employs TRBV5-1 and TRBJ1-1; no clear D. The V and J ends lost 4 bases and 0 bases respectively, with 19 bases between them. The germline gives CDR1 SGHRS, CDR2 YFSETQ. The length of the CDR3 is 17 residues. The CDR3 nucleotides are TGCGCCAGCAGCCCTCGGGCGGGCTTACCGGTGAACACTGAAGCTTTCTTT. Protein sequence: CASSPRAGLPVNTEAFF. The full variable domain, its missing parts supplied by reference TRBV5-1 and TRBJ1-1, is KAGVTQTPRYLIKTRGQQVTLSCSPISGHRSVSWYQQTPGQGLQFLFEYFSETQRNKGNFPGRFSGRQFSNSRSEMNVSTLELGDSALYLCASSPRAGLPVNTEAFFGQGTRLTVV.

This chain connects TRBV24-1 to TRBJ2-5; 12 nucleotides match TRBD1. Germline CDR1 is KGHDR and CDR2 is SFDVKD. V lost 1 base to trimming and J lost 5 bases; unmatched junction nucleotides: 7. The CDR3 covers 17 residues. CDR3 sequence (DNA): TGTGCCACCAGTGATTTTCCCGGGACAGGGGGCCGGGAGACCCAGTACTTC. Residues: CATSDFPGTGGRETQYF.

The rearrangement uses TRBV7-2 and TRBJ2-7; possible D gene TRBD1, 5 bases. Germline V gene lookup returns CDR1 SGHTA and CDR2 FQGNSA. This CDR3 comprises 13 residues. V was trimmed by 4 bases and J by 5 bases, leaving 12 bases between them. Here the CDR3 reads CASSSKTDNEQYF. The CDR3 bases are TGTGCCAGCAGCTCCAAGACAGATAACGAGCAGTACTTC.

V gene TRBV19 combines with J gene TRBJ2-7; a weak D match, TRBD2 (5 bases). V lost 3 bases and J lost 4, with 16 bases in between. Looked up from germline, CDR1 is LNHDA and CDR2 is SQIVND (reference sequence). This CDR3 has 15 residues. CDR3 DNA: TGTGCCAGTAGTATGAGACTGGCCGGGGAGTACGAGCAGTACTTC. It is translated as CASSMRLAGEYEQYF.

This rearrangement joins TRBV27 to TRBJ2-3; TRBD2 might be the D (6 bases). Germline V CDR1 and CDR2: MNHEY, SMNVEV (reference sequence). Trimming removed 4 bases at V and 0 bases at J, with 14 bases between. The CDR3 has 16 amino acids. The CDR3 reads CASSWWRSGSTDTQYF. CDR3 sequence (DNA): TGTGCCAGCAGTTGGTGGAGAAGCGGGAGCACAGATACGCAGTATTTT.

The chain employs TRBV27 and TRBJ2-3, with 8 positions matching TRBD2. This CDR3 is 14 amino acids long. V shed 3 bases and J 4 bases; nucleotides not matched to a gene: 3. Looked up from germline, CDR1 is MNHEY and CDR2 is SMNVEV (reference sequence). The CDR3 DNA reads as TGTGCCAGCAGTTTGGGACTAGTTGCAGATACGCAGTATTTT. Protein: CASSLGLVADTQYF.

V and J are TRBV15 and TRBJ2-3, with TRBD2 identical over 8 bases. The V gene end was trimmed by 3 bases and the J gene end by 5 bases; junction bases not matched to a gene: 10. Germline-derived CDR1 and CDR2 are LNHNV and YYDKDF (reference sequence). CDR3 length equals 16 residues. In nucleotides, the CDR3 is TGTGCCACCAGCAGGGGCGTGATAGCGGGGATAGATACGCAGTATTTT. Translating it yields CATSRGVIAGIDTQYF.

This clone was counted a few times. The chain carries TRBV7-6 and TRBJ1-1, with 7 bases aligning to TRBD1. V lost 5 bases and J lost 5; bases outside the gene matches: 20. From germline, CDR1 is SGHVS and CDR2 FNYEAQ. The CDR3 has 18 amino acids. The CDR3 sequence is CASSPRRGQGEVETEAFF. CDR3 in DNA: TGTGCCAGCAGCCCCCGAAGAGGGCAGGGGGAGGTAGAGACTGAAGCTTTCTTT.

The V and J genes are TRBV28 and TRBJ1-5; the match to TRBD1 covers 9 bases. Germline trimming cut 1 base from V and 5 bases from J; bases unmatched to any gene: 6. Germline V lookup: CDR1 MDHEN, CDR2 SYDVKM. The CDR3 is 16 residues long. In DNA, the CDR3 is TGTGCCAGCAGTTTATTCGGACAGGGGCTGCATCAGCCCCAGCATTTT. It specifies CASSLFGQGLHQPQHF.

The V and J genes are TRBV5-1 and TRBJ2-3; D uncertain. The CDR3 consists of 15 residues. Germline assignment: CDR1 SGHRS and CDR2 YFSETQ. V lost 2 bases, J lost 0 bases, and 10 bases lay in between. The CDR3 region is CASSLQRPSTDTQYF. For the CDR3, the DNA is TGCGCCAGCAGCTTACAACGCCCTAGCACAGATACGCAGTATTTT.

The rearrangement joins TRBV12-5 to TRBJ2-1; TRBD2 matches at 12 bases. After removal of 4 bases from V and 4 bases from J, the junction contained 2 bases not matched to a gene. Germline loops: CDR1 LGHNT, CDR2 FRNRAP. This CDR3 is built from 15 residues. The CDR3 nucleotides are TGTGCTAGTGGTTCCGGGACTAGCGGGTACAATGAGCAGTTCTTC. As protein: CASGSGTSGYNEQFF.

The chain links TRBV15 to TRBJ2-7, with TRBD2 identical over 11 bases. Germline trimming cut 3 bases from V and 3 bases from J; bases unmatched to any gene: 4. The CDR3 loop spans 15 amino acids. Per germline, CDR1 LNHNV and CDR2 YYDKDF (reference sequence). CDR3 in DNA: TGTGCCACCAGCAGTGGAACTAGCGGGAGCTACGAGCAGTACTTC. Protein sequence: CATSSGTSGSYEQYF.

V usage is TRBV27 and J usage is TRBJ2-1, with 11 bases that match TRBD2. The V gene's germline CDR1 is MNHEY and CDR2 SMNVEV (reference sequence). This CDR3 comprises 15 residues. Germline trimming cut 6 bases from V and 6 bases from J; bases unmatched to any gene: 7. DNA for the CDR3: TGTGCCAGCAGCCTACTAGCGGGAGTCCTCAATGAGCAGTTCTTC. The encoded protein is CASSLLAGVLNEQFF.

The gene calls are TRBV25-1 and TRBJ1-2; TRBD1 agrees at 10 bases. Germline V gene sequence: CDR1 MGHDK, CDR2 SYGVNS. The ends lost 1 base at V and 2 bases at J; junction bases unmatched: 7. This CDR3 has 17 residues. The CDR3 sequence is CASSELGTGDRNYGYTF. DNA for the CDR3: TGTGCCAGCAGTGAATTGGGGACAGGGGACAGAAACTATGGCTACACCTTC.

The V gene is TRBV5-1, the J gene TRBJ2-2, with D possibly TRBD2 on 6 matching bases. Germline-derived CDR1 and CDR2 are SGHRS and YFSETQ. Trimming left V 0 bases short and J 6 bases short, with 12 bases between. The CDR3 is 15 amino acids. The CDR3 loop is CASSLAGWGAGELFF. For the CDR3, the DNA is TGCGCCAGCAGCTTGGCGGGCTGGGGGGCCGGGGAGCTGTTTTTT.

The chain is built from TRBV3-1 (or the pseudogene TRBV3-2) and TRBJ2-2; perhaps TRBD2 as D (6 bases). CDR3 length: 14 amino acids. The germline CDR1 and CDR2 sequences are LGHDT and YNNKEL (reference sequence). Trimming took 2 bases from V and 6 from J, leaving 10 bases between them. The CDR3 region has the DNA TGTGCCAGCAGCCAAATCGGAGGGTCCGGGGAGCTGTTTTTT. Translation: CASSQIGGSGELFF.

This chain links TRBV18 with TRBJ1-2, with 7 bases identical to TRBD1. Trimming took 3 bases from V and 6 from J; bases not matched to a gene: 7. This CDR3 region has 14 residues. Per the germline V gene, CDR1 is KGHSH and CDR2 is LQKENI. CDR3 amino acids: CASSPSGGGDGYTF. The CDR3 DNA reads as TGTGCCAGCTCACCCTCGGGAGGGGGCGATGGCTACACCTTC.

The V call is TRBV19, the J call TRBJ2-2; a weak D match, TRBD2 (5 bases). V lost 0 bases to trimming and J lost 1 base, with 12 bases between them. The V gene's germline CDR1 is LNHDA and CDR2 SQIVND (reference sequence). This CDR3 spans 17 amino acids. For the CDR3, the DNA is TGTGCCAGTAGTATAGATCAGCGGACGCGGAACACCGGGGAGCTGTTTTTT. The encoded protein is CASSIDQRTRNTGELFF.

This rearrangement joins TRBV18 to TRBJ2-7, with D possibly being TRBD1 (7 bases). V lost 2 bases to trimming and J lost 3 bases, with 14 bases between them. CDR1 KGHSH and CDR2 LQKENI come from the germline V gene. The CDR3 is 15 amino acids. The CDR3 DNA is TGTGCCAGCTCACCAATCGGGCAGGGGGGCTACGAGCAGTACTTC. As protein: CASSPIGQGGYEQYF. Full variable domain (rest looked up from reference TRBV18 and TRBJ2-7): NAGVMQNPRHLVRRRGQEARLRCSPMKGHSHVYWYRQLPEEGLKFMVYLQKENIIDESGMPKERFSAEFPKEGPSILRIQQVVRGDSAAYFCASSPIGQGGYEQYFGPGTRLTVT.